What follows are 18 T cell receptor beta chains derived from one specimen sequenced in a study of shared clonotypes between healthy human individuals. Assay: immunoSEQ multiplex PCR; the TCRdb copy retains only in-frame clones and omits some. Here the sample spans over 95,000 clones, around 65% being singletons. Specimen: memory CD8+ T cells sorted from blood. The subset: CD45RO+ cells pooled with CCR7-negative TemRA cells. The receptors were gathered from a woman in her 30s in good health.

The CDR3 region is CASSSAPGQQETQYF. The CDR3 bases are TGCGCCAGCAGCTCAGCGCCGGGACAGCAAGAGACCCAGTACTTC. The V call is TRBV5-1, the J call TRBJ2-5, with 7 bases that match TRBD1. The germline V gene has CDR1 SGHRS and CDR2 YFSETQ. The CDR3 consists of 15 residues. Losses at the gene ends were 3 bases for V and 2 bases for J; bases not matched to a gene: 7.

This clone was detected ten times or more. The chain recombines TRBV5-1 with TRBJ2-7; the match to TRBD1 covers 11 bases. V was pared by 5 bases and J by 3 bases, with 10 bases of the junction left unmatched. The CDR3 consists of 16 residues. CDR1 and CDR2 (germline): SGHRS, YFSETQ. CDR3 region: CASRYDRDRGNYEQYF. The CDR3 coding sequence is TGCGCCAGCAGGTATGACCGGGACAGGGGGAACTACGAGCAGTACTTC.

The CDR3 loop is CASSTEMNTEAFF. The CDR3 bases are TGTGCCTCCTCGACAGAGATGAACACTGAAGCTTTCTTT. The chain recombines TRBV10-3 with TRBJ1-1, with D possibly TRBD1 on 5 matching bases. Germline CDR1 reads ENHRY; CDR2 reads SYGVKD. Between the trimmed V and J ends, which lost 11 bases and 0 bases, there was a span of 13 bases. This CDR3 is 13 amino acids long.

The sample holds many counts of this clone. This chain links TRBV6-1 with TRBJ2-7, with a possible D match to TRBD1 (5 bases). This CDR3 has 14 residues. Germline CDR1 reads MNHNS; CDR2 reads SASEGT. V shed 0 bases and J shed 6 bases, with 12 bases lying between them. Written as DNA, the CDR3 is TGTGCCAGCAGTGAAGCGCAAGGGGTCGGCGAGCAGTACTTC. The encoded protein is CASSEAQGVGEQYF.

This chain uses TRBV27 with TRBJ1-1; 10 bases match TRBD1. This CDR3 region has 12 residues. The germline V gene encodes CDR1 MNHEY and CDR2 SMNVEV (reference sequence). V dropped 5 bases and J dropped 13; count of bases not matched to a gene: 7. The CDR3 DNA reads TGTGCCAGCAGTCTTCCGACAGGGGGCGATTTCTTT. Translating gives CASSLPTGGDFF.

The genes are TRBV6-1 and TRBJ1-5; weak D call: TRBD1 (5 bases). The CDR3 covers 14 residues. Between the trimmed V and J ends, which lost 4 bases and 7 bases, there was a span of 14 bases. Germline CDR1 is MNHNS and CDR2 is SASEGT. The CDR3 DNA reads TGTGCCAGCAGTGGAGAACAGGTATCCCAGCCCCAGCATTTT. Translated: CASSGEQVSQPQHF.

The chain uses TRBV28 and TRBJ2-2; 7 positions agree with TRBD2. This CDR3 region has 15 residues. CDR1 MDHEN and CDR2 SYDVKM come from the germline V gene. V lost 3 bases to trimming and J lost 4 bases; unmatched junction nucleotides: 5. CDR3: CASSLGGGPTGELFF. CDR3 nucleotide sequence: TGTGCCAGCAGTTTGGGGGGAGGGCCCACCGGGGAGCTGTTTTTT.

The chain has TRBV15 and TRBJ2-3, with D unclear. This CDR3 contains 14 residues. The V gene lost 5 bases and the J gene lost 4 bases, with 13 bases spanning the gap. CDR1 is LNHNV and CDR2 is YYDKDF in the germline V gene (reference sequence). The CDR3 DNA follows: TGTGCCACCAGCTCGATAGGGCACCCAGATACGCAGTATTTT. This translates into CATSSIGHPDTQYF.

This clone was recorded a few times. The chain employs TRBV27 and TRBJ2-2, with D possibly being TRBD1 (5 bases). Germline V gene sequence: CDR1 MNHEY, CDR2 SMNVEV (reference sequence). V lost 5 bases and J lost 4, with 11 bases in between. This CDR3 has 14 residues. The CDR3 loop is CASSPQVVTGELFF. The CDR3 DNA follows: TGTGCCAGCAGTCCACAGGTAGTCACCGGGGAGCTGTTTTTT.

V is TRBV4-1 and J is TRBJ2-7; TRBD2 matches 7 bases. CDR3 length equals 15 residues. Trimming at V came to 5 bases and at J to 0 bases, leaving 7 bases not matched to a gene. Per the germline V gene, CDR1 is MGHRA and CDR2 is YSYEKL. CDR3 sequence: CASSLLAGASYEQYF. The CDR3 DNA sequence: TGCGCCAGCAGCTTATTAGCGGGCGCCTCCTACGAGCAGTACTTC.

This clone occurred once. This rearrangement joins TRBV6-6 to TRBJ2-1; D call uncertain. The CDR3 is 15 amino acids. Between the trimmed V and J ends, which lost 6 bases and 6 bases, there was a span of 18 bases. Germline CDR1 is MNHNY and CDR2 is SVGAGI (reference sequence). CDR3 in amino acids: CASSSPLADVNEQFF. The CDR3 DNA is TGTGCCAGCAGCTCCCCCCTTGCCGATGTCAATGAGCAGTTCTTC.

Comment on this clone: Different DNA sequences within this sample yield the same CDR3. V usage is TRBV18 and J usage is TRBJ1-5; 8 bases are a match to TRBD1. The CDR3 spans 14 residues. The trim removed 5 bases at V and 3 bases at J, leaving 3 bases unmatched. Germline-derived CDR1 and CDR2 are KGHSH and LQKENI. Here the CDR3 reads CASSSTGANQPQHF. In nucleotides, the CDR3 is TGTGCCAGCTCATCGACAGGGGCCAATCAGCCCCAGCATTTT.

CDR3 DNA: TGTGCCAGCAGCGTAAGTTGGGGGGCAGATGGCTACACCTTC. It codes for CASSVSWGADGYTF. The rearrangement uses TRBV9 and TRBJ1-2; D possibly corresponds to TRBD1 (6 bases). The CDR3 spans 14 residues. V lost 1 base and J 6 bases, leaving 13 bases between the germline ends. Germline V gene lookup returns CDR1 SGDLS and CDR2 YYNGEE.

The J gene is TRBJ2-4, the V gene TRBV11-2, with 7 bases identical to TRBD1. Germline CDR1 SGHAT, CDR2 FQNNGV. CDR3 size: 14 residues. The V gene end was trimmed by 3 bases and the J gene end by 1 base; junction bases not matched to a gene: 0. The CDR3 nucleotides are TGTGCCAGCAGCTTGACAGGGGCCAAAAACATTCAGTACTTC. Translation gives CASSLTGAKNIQYF.

This rearrangement joins TRBV27 to TRBJ2-2, with D possibly being TRBD2 (5 bases). The V gene's germline CDR1 is MNHEY and CDR2 SMNVEV (reference sequence). Trimming took off 0 bases at V and 4 bases at J, with 12 bases between the two ends. The CDR3 totals 16 residues. The CDR3 DNA reads as TGTGCCAGCAGTTTATCGAGGGCAGGAGCCACCGGGGAGCTGTTTTTT. As protein: CASSLSRAGATGELFF.

The chain recombines TRBV7-9 with TRBJ2-1; 7 bases match TRBD2. CDR3 length: 15 amino acids. Germline V gives CDR1 SEHNR, CDR2 FQNEAQ (reference sequence). Trimming at V came to 5 bases and at J to 3 bases, leaving 7 bases not matched to a gene. The DNA of the CDR3 is TGTGCCAGCAGCGGGGGGGATCCCCTCTACAATGAGCAGTTCTTC. This encodes CASSGGDPLYNEQFF.

The chain carries TRBV6-5 and TRBJ1-6, with 7 positions matching TRBD1. Unmatched junction bases numbered 4, after V lost 2 bases and J lost 6 bases. Germline values: CDR1 MNHEY, CDR2 SVGAGI. The CDR3 totals 15 residues. CDR3 residues: CASSYQTGLNSPLHF. In DNA, the CDR3 is TGTGCCAGCAGTTACCAGACAGGGCTTAATTCACCCCTCCACTTT.

The gene calls are TRBV14 and TRBJ2-2; D gene uncertain. The V and J ends lost 1 base and 5 bases respectively, with 5 bases between them. CDR1 and CDR2 from the germline V gene are SGHDN and FVKESK. The length of the CDR3 is 13 residues. The DNA for the CDR3 is TGTGCCAGCAGCCAAGTAAGAACCGGGGAGCTGTTTTTT. This codes for CASSQVRTGELFF. Together with reference TRBV14 and TRBJ2-2, the CDR3 gives the full variable domain: EAGVTQFPSHSVIEKGQTVTLRCDPISGHDNLYWYRRVMGKEIKFLLHFVKESKQDESGMPNNRFLAERTGGTYSTLKVQPAELEDSGVYFCASSQVRTGELFFGEGSRLTVL.